This T cell receptor (beta chain) was identified during a study of T cell repertoires in breast cancer (dated by TCRdb to 2016 to 2017). Regarding the research as a whole: Tumors, lymph nodes and peripheral blood lymphocytes from breast cancer patients, as well as peripheral blood from healthy control donors, were profiled. The study reasoned that TCRs shared between breast cancer patients would target shared antigens, given breast cancer's low mutational burden and rare common mutations. Blood samples were separated by Ficoll, whereas tumor-free lymph nodes were processed without any enzymatic digestion. The controls were nine healthy donors whose age range was similar to that of the patients. ER+/PR+ status was present in the majority of the roughly 20 patient tumors that were analyzed for shared TCRs. On average, about 550,000 sequences per sample and about 10 reads per input cell were obtained by sequencing. After being minced and digested with Liberase and DNase, tumors and tumor-involved lymph nodes were passed through 70-um and 40-um filters. What the research found in general, with its limitations: TRBV7 predominated among shared TCRs, which may reflect tumor recognition or a mispriming bias from eight TRBV7 primers. Discarding singleton TCRs and sampling only part of each tumor may have missed genuine antitumor clones. Eighteen TCR pairs were shared across seven or more patient tumors and rarely found in control blood, suggesting possible tumor specificity. Emulsion RT-PCR was considered qualitative rather than quantitative, since transcript abundance and primer differences skewed clone recovery. Shared TCRs were encoded by various nucleotide sequences, which suggests selection and expansion based on antigen. Compared with tumor-free nodes, tumor-involved sentinel lymph nodes shared about fourfold more TCRs with matched tumor repertoires (about 7.7% versus 2%).

This clonotype is categorized as hyperexpanded (1% or more). Its antigen remains unidentified. Per-base qualities were not stored, and no clone one base away is much larger. Trimming removed 7 bases from V and 5 bases from J; the gene matches leave 7 bases unexplained. Its CDR3 holds 14 amino acids, cysteine through phenylalanine. Only CDR3 DNA is held: 42 bases, read in frame from base 1. CDR1 and CDR2, per the germline V gene, are MNHNS and SASEGT. To analyze paired alpha-beta TCRs of CD8+ T cells, the study used an expanded emulsion RT-PCR method with primers covering all TCR V genes. Before emulsion RT-PCR, CD8+ T cells were isolated with a CD8 positive selection kit and incubated overnight in 10 IU/mL IL-2. The protocol used for the library was emulsion pairing. Unpaired genes were suppressed by a second nested PCR with blocking oligos, after which a third nested PCR added Illumina adaptors and barcodes. Each master mix for emulsion RT-PCR held 5,000-250,000 T cells along with C-region, Stepout and V-region primers. The Micellula Emulsion and Purification Kit was used to generate emulsions, and Qiagen OneStep RT-PCR reagents were used for RT-PCR. Pooled libraries were sequenced on an Illumina MiSeq with paired-end 2 x 250 reads. The source study handled its data this way. Read pairs were joined in Galaxy and clipped at the engineered overlap into separate alpha and beta files; unclipped reads were discarded. Alpha-beta pairs were assigned with CompleteTCR, a MiTCR-based pipeline that links chains sharing read cluster identifiers using an R script. TCR sequences seen only once, which were about 1-3.1%, were removed as potential sequencing errors. Through fastp at Q25 and MiXCR, TCRdb rebuilt clones from the public reads, retaining in-frame beta chains. When rows share a CDR3 protein, they turn into one entry using the most common DNA and genes. The V and J calls and clone size come from TCRdb's table, not from the authors' own analysis. The sample table holds nearly 40,000 distinct CDR3 sequences, of which roughly 42% were seen once. Together, the top ten hold approximately 62% of the sample.

The sequence derives from a pool of human donors with breast cancer or a healthy control (not recorded which). The chain was built from TRBV6-1 and TRBJ2-1, and 8 junction bases match TRBD2. The sequenced sample consisted of CD8+ T cells. The CDR3 in this case is CASNGRAINNEQFF. The nucleotides read TGTGCCAGCAACGGGAGGGCCATTAACAATGAGCAGTTCTTC.